Listed here are 23 T cell receptor beta chains from one sample, sequenced in a study of blood T cell repertoires in COVID-19. Profiling relied on immunoSEQ multiplex PCR, and the TCRdb table lists in-frame clones only, not all of them. The profile shows 200,000 to 300,000 clones, around 87% of them singletons. Sequencing was performed on peripheral blood. The receptors originated from a woman aged 65 to 85 with active or convalescent COVID-19.

This clone appeared once. Other nucleotide sequences from this sample produce the same CDR3. The chain is built from TRBV6-4 and TRBJ1-5, with D possibly being TRBD1 (6 bases). V was shortened by 5 bases and J by 4 bases, with 9 bases between the two germline ends. Germline lookup yields CDR1 MRHNA and CDR2 SNTAGT. The CDR3 loop spans 13 amino acids. In DNA form, the CDR3 reads TGTGCCAGCAGTCCCCAGGGGAATCAGCCCCAGCATTTT. Translating it yields CASSPQGNQPQHF.

The chain combines TRBV5-1 with TRBJ1-1; 10 bases line up with TRBD1. There are 17 residues in the CDR3. Trimming cost V 4 bases and J 2 bases; bases outside gene matches: 11. In germline, CDR1 is SGHRS, CDR2 YFSETQ. CDR3 region: CASSRGQGTGVNTEAFF. CDR3 DNA: TGCGCCAGCAGCCGGGGACAGGGGACGGGGGTAAACACTGAAGCTTTCTTT. Drawing the rest from reference TRBV5-1 and TRBJ1-1, the complete variable domain is KAGVTQTPRYLIKTRGQQVTLSCSPISGHRSVSWYQQTPGQGLQFLFEYFSETQRNKGNFPGRFSGRQFSNSRSEMNVSTLELGDSALYLCASSRGQGTGVNTEAFFGQGTRLTVV.

This chain links TRBV11-2 with TRBJ2-7, with D possibly TRBD2 on 5 matching bases. Between the trimmed V and J ends, which lost 4 bases and 3 bases, there was a span of 16 bases. The germline V gene has CDR1 SGHAT and CDR2 FQNNGV. The CDR3 length is 15 residues. The CDR3: CASSSPLEVHYEQYF. CDR3 DNA sequence: TGTGCCAGCAGCTCCCCATTGGAGGTCCACTACGAGCAGTACTTC. The full variable domain, with the rest looked up from reference TRBV11-2 and TRBJ2-7, is EAGVAQSPRYKIIEKRQSVAFWCNPISGHATLYWYQQILGQGPKLLIQFQNNGVVDDSQLPKDRFSAERLKGVDSTLKIQPAKLEDSAVYLCASSSPLEVHYEQYFGPGTRLTVT.

This chain joins TRBV20-1 and TRBJ2-1; TRBD2 aligns across 13 bases. The CDR3 is made up of 11 amino acids. Germline values: CDR1 DFQATT, CDR2 SNEGSKA (reference sequence). With 6 bases clipped from V and 15 bases from J, the junction kept 5 bases outside the gene matches. CDR3 in amino acids: CSAPGTSGAFF. The CDR3 bases are TGCAGTGCCCCGGGGACTAGCGGGGCGTTCTTC.

The chain joins TRBV5-1 to TRBJ2-1; 11 nucleotides match TRBD2. Germline lookup yields CDR1 SGHRS and CDR2 YFSETQ. The CDR3 has 15 amino acids. V was pared by 5 bases and J by 10 bases, with 11 bases of the junction left unmatched. As DNA, the CDR3 is TGCGCCAGCAGTGCCAAAACTAGCGGGGGATTCGAGCAGTTCTTC. This encodes CASSAKTSGGFEQFF.

The gene calls are TRBV7-2 and TRBJ1-3, with 9 positions matching TRBD1. The CDR3 totals 15 residues. After removal of 5 bases from V and 1 base from J, the junction contained 3 bases not matched to a gene. The V gene's germline CDR1 is SGHTA and CDR2 FQGNSA. CDR3 DNA sequence: TGTGCCAGCAGCAAACAGGGGGCATCTGGAAACACCATATATTTT. Translation gives CASSKQGASGNTIYF.

The genes are TRBV18 and TRBJ1-1, with TRBD1 matching over 8 bases. The ends lost 4 bases at V and 1 base at J; junction bases unmatched: 5. Germline CDR1 and CDR2: KGHSH and LQKENI. This CDR3 has 15 amino acids. CDR3: CASSRLGQGNTEAFF. CDR3 sequence (DNA): TGTGCCAGCTCACGACTTGGACAGGGGAACACTGAAGCTTTCTTT. Full variable domain (missing parts from reference TRBV18 and TRBJ1-1): NAGVMQNPRHLVRRRGQEARLRCSPMKGHSHVYWYRQLPEEGLKFMVYLQKENIIDESGMPKERFSAEFPKEGPSILRIQQVVRGDSAAYFCASSRLGQGNTEAFFGQGTRLTVV.

The genes are TRBV5-4 and TRBJ2-5; 8 nucleotides align to TRBD2. The V gene end was trimmed by 1 base and the J gene end by 3 bases; junction bases not matched to a gene: 5. Per germline, CDR1 SGHNT and CDR2 YYREEE (reference sequence). The CDR3 is made up of 15 amino acids. CDR3 region: CASSLTSGVEETQYF. CDR3 in DNA: TGTGCCAGCAGCTTGACTAGCGGAGTGGAAGAGACCCAGTACTTC.

This sequence joins TRBV6-5 and TRBJ2-7; D possibly corresponds to TRBD2 (6 bases). The CDR3 spans 12 residues. The germline CDR1 and CDR2 sequences are MNHEY and SVGAGI. V was trimmed by 8 bases and J by 5 bases, leaving 13 bases between them. The CDR3 region has the DNA TGTGCCAGCTCGCGCGGGGTGGACGAGCAGTACTTC. It yields the protein CASSRGVDEQYF.

The chain recombines TRBV3-1 (or the pseudogene TRBV3-2) with TRBJ1-2; 10 positions match TRBD1. The CDR3 contains 16 residues. Germline V lookup: CDR1 LGHDT, CDR2 YNNKEL (reference sequence). The junction had 13 bases not matched to a gene; V was cut back by 4 bases and J by 8 bases. This chain's CDR3 is CASSLLGRQGAMGYTF. CDR3 DNA sequence: TGTGCCAGCAGCCTCTTGGGAAGACAGGGGGCAATGGGCTACACCTTC.

V gene TRBV16 combines with J gene TRBJ1-4; possibly TRBD1 for D (5 bases). The V end lost 4 bases, the J end lost 8 bases, and 20 bases lay between the germline ends. CDR1 and CDR2 (germline): KGHSY, FQNENV. CDR3 length equals 16 residues. The CDR3 DNA reads as TGTGCCAGCAGCCCCGAACCCCCCAGGGAAGAAGAAAAACTGTTTTTT. This encodes CASSPEPPREEEKLFF.

The chain employs TRBV7-2 and TRBJ1-6; a possible D gene is TRBD1 (6 bases). Trimming removed 1 base from V and 5 bases from J, with 9 bases in between. Germline CDR1 reads SGHTA; CDR2 reads FQGNSA. The CDR3 extends over 15 amino acids. Here the CDR3 DNA reads TGTGCCAGCAGCTTAGGGGGACAACATAATTCACCCCTCCACTTT. It codes for CASSLGGQHNSPLHF.

The gene calls are TRBV6-4 and TRBJ1-5; D is possibly TRBD1 (6 bases). V lost 6 bases, J lost 7 bases, and 13 bases lay in between. This CDR3 contains 13 residues. From germline, CDR1 is MRHNA and CDR2 SNTAGT. The CDR3 sequence: CASSREGGQPQHF. For the CDR3, the DNA is TGTGCCAGCAGCCGGGAGGGGGGCCAGCCCCAGCATTTT.

The chain employs TRBV11-2 and TRBJ2-7, with TRBD1 as a possible D gene (6 bases). This CDR3 contains 17 residues. Germline CDR1 SGHAT, CDR2 FQNNGV. V was cut by 7 bases and J by 1 base, with 23 bases left in between. CDR3 amino acids: CASTTSVGAGDSYEQYF. Written as DNA, the CDR3 is TGTGCCAGCACCACGTCAGTCGGGGCAGGGGATTCCTACGAGCAGTACTTC.

The J gene is TRBJ1-1, the V gene TRBV12-3 or TRBV12-4; 7 bases match TRBD1. V lost 8 bases, J lost 5 bases, and 2 bases stayed unmatched. This CDR3 contains 11 residues. The CDR3 is CASGTETEAFF. CDR3 DNA: TGTGCCAGCGGGACAGAGACTGAAGCTTTCTTT.

The J gene is TRBJ2-1, the V gene TRBV11-2; 11 nucleotides agree with TRBD2. Unmatched junction bases numbered 3, after V lost 5 bases and J lost 9 bases. The CDR3 covers 13 residues. Germline V lookup: CDR1 SGHAT, CDR2 FQNNGV. CDR3 region: CASSPSGGSEQFF. Here the CDR3 DNA reads TGTGCCAGCAGCCCTAGCGGGGGGTCTGAGCAGTTCTTC.

The chain employs TRBV5-1 and TRBJ1-4; D unresolved. CDR1 SGHRS and CDR2 YFSETQ come from the germline V gene. Trimming stripped 7 bases from V and 0 bases from J, with 7 bases between. The CDR3 sequence is 13 residues long. CDR3 DNA sequence: TGCGCCAGCGCGGATGCAACTAATGAAAAACTGTTTTTT. Its protein product is CASADATNEKLFF.

V usage is TRBV19 and J usage is TRBJ1-5, with TRBD1 identical over 7 bases. With V trimmed by 6 bases and J by 6 bases, 11 bases remained unmatched. CDR3 length: 15 amino acids. From germline, CDR1 is LNHDA and CDR2 SQIVND (reference sequence). DNA for the CDR3: TGTGCCAGTAGAGTAGGGGGCTCCGCGAGTCAGCCCCAGCATTTT. This sequence encodes CASRVGGSASQPQHF.

The chain combines TRBV18 with TRBJ1-1; D unresolved. This CDR3 contains 14 residues. CDR1 and CDR2 (germline): KGHSH, LQKENI. Trimming shortened V by 5 bases and J by 2 bases, and 12 bases separated the two germline ends. The CDR3 DNA reads as TGTGCCAGCTCATCGACGGGGTTTAACACTGAAGCTTTCTTT. It yields the protein CASSSTGFNTEAFF.

V is TRBV6-5 and J is TRBJ1-2; 7 bases line up with TRBD1. The V gene end was trimmed by 6 bases and the J gene end by 9 bases; junction bases not matched to a gene: 7. Looked up from germline, CDR1 is MNHEY and CDR2 is SVGAGI. This CDR3 has 12 amino acids. The CDR3: CASRPGTERYTF. In DNA, the CDR3 is TGTGCCAGCAGACCCGGGACAGAGCGCTACACCTTC.

This rearrangement joins TRBV18 to TRBJ1-1; 10 bases are a match to TRBD1. CDR1 KGHSH and CDR2 LQKENI come from the germline V gene. V trimming: 1 base; J trimming: 5 bases; junction bases outside the gene matches: 7. This CDR3 has 16 amino acids. As DNA, the CDR3 is TGTGCCAGCTCACCACAGACGGGACAGGGGAGGACTGAAGCTTTCTTT. This sequence encodes CASSPQTGQGRTEAFF.

This clone was counted between two and nine times. The chain combines TRBV6-5 with TRBJ1-4, with D possibly TRBD1 on 6 matching bases. Germline CDR1 and CDR2: MNHEY and SVGAGI. The CDR3 has 14 amino acids. V lost 6 bases and J lost 0, with 8 bases in between. CDR3 region: CASRQGATNEKLFF. The CDR3, as DNA: TGTGCCAGCAGACAGGGCGCAACTAATGAAAAACTGTTTTTT.

This rearrangement joins TRBV19 to TRBJ1-6; D possibly corresponds to TRBD1 (5 bases). The CDR3 is made up of 14 amino acids. Germline CDR1 and CDR2: LNHDA and SQIVND (reference sequence). Trimming took off 7 bases at V and 8 bases at J, with 15 bases between the two ends. The DNA for the CDR3 is TGTGCCAGTACCCGACGAGCAGGGCATTCACCCCTCCACTTT. Translating gives CASTRRAGHSPLHF.